This TCR beta chain is drawn from a study of T cell responses to AZD1222 COVID-19 vaccine. Libraries were prepared by immunoSEQ multiplex PCR; TCRdb keeps only in-frame clonotypes and omits some of them. This table has around 120,000 clones, approximately 90% appearing once. Second-dose intervals near 4 or 12 weeks were combined. The source of this sequence is an adult who received the AZD1222 COVID-19 vaccine. Here the sequenced sample was peripheral blood, taken 28 days after the second AZD1222 dose.

The CDR3 protein is CASSGQGGDTQYF. The DNA of the CDR3 is TGTGCCAGCAGCGGACAGGGCGGGGATACGCAGTATTTT. The gene calls are TRBV6-4 and TRBJ2-3; 8 bases are shared with TRBD1. Germline CDR1 MRHNA, CDR2 SNTAGT. This CDR3 spans 13 amino acids. The trim removed 6 bases at V and 6 bases at J, leaving 5 bases unmatched.